What follows are 2 T cell receptor beta chains derived from one specimen sequenced in a study of blood T cell repertoires in COVID-19. Data came from immunoSEQ multiplex PCR; TCRdb stores just in-frame clones and leaves some out. The sample has 150,000 to 200,000 clones; about 72% are singletons. The source material was PBMCs or T cells enriched from blood (not recorded which). Every receptor here comes from a woman between 45 and 65 years old who had recovered from COVID-19.

V and J are TRBV6-4 and TRBJ2-1; weak D call: TRBD1 (6 bases). Trimming stripped 1 base from V and 9 bases from J, with 16 bases between. The germline CDR1 and CDR2 sequences are MRHNA and SNTAGT. The CDR3 runs 15 residues. CDR3 sequence reads: CASSDFGMGTIEQFF. In nucleotides, the CDR3 is TGTGCCAGCAGTGACTTCGGAATGGGGACAATTGAGCAGTTCTTC.

This clone came up a few times. This rearrangement joins TRBV6-5 to TRBJ1-2, with 10 nucleotides matching TRBD1. The V segment lost 6 bases and the J segment 4 bases; nucleotides outside the gene matches: 5. The V gene's germline CDR1 is MNHEY and CDR2 SVGAGI. CDR3 length equals 14 residues. The CDR3 nucleotides are TGTGCCAGCAGAGTAAGGGACAGGGGCTATGGCTACACCTTC. It is translated as CASRVRDRGYGYTF.